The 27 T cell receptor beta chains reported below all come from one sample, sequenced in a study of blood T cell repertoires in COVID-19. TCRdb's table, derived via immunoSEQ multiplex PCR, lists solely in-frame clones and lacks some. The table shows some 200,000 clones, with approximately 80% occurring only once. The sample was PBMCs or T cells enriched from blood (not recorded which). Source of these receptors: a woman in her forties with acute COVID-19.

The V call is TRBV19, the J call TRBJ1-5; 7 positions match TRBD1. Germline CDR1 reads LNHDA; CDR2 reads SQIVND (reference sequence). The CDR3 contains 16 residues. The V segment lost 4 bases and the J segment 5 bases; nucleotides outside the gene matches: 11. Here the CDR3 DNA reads TGTGCCAGTAGTAAAGAGTCTGGCCAGGGGGATCAGCCCCAGCATTTT. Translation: CASSKESGQGDQPQHF.

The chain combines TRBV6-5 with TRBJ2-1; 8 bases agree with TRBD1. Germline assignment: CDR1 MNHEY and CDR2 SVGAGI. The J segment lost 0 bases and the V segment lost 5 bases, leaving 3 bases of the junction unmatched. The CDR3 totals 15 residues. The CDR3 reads CASSQTGASYNEQFF. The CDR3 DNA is TGTGCCAGCAGTCAGACAGGGGCCTCCTACAATGAGCAGTTCTTC.

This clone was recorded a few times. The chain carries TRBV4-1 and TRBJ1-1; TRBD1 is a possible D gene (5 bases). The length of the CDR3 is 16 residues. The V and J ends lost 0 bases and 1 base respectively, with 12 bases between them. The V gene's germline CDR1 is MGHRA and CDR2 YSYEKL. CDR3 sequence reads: CASSQDRQGKNTEAFF. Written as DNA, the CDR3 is TGCGCCAGCAGCCAAGATCGGCAGGGAAAGAACACTGAAGCTTTCTTT.

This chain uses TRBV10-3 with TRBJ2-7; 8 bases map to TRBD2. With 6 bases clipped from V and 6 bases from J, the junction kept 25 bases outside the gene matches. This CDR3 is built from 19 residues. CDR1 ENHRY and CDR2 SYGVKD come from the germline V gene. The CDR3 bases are TGTGCCATCAGGCCTCGGGACCCACGAGAGTACGGGAGGGCCTCCGAGCAGTACTTC. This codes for CAIRPRDPREYGRASEQYF.

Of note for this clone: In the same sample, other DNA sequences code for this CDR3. The CDR3 sequence: CASSIPGLNTEAFF. CDR3 nucleotide sequence: TGTGCCAGTAGTATACCAGGATTGAACACTGAAGCTTTCTTT. The chain employs TRBV19 and TRBJ1-1; D is unclear. This CDR3 contains 14 residues. Germline V gene sequence: CDR1 LNHDA, CDR2 SQIVND (reference sequence). V dropped 2 bases and J dropped 0 bases, with 7 bases sitting between them.

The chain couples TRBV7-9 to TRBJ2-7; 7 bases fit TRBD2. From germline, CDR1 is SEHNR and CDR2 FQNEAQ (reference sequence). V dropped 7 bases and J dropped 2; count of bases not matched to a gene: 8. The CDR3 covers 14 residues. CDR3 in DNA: TGTGCCAGCAACAGCGGGGCACCTCCCTACGAGCAGTACTTC. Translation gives CASNSGAPPYEQYF.

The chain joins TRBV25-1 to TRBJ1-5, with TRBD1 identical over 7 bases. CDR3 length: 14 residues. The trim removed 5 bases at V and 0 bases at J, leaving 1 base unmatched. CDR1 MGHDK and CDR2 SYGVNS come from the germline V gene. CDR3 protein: CASSTGVSNQPQHF. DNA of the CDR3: TGTGCCAGCAGTACAGGGGTTAGCAATCAGCCCCAGCATTTT.

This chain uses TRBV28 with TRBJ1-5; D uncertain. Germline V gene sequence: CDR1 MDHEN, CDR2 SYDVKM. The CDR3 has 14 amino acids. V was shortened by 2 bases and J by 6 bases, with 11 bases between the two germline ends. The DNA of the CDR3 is TGTGCCAGCAGTTTAATGTCTGAGGTTCAGCCCCAGCATTTT. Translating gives CASSLMSEVQPQHF.

The CDR3 sequence: CASSSWGREVTQYF. CDR3 coding DNA: TGTGCCAGCAGTTCTTGGGGGAGGGAGGTGACCCAGTACTTC. This chain uses TRBV6-2 or TRBV6-3 with TRBJ2-5; 7 bases are shared with TRBD2. This CDR3 is built from 14 residues. Germline assignment: CDR1 MNHEY and CDR2 SVGEGT. J lost 7 bases, V lost 4 bases, and 9 bases had no gene match.

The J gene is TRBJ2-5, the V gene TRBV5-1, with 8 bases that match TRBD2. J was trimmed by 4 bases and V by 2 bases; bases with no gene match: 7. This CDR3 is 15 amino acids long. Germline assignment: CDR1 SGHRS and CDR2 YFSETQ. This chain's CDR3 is CASSFLDGGGETQYF. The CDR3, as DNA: TGCGCCAGCAGCTTCCTGGACGGGGGGGGAGAGACCCAGTACTTC.

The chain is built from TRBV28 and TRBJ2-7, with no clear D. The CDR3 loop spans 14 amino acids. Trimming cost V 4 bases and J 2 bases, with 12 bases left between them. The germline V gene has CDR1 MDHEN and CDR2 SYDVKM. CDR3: CASSSNLPPYEQYF. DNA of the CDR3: TGTGCCAGCAGTTCAAACCTACCCCCCTACGAGCAGTACTTC.

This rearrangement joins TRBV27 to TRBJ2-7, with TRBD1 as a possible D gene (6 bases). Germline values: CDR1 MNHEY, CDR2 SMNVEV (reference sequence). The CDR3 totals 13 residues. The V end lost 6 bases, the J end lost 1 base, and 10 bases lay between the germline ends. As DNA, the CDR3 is TGTGCCAGCAGGAGGACAGTTTCCTACGAGCAGTACTTC. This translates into CASRRTVSYEQYF.

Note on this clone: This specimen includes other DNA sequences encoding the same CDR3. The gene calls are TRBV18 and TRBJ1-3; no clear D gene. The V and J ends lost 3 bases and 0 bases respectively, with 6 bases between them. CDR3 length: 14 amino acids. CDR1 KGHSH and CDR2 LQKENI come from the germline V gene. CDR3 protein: CASSPDNSGNTIYF. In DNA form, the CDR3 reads TGTGCCAGCTCACCTGACAACTCTGGAAACACCATATATTTT.

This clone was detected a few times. This chain's CDR3 is CSFVGTGETQYF. In DNA, the CDR3 is TGCAGCTTTGTGGGGACAGGGGAGACCCAGTACTTC. V and J are TRBV29-1 and TRBJ2-5; 9 nucleotides align to TRBD1. CDR3 size: 12 residues. Per the germline V gene, CDR1 is SQVTM and CDR2 is ANQGSEA. The trim removed 8 bases at V and 5 bases at J, leaving 6 bases unmatched. Full variable domain (remainder filled in from reference TRBV29-1 and TRBJ2-5): SAVISQKPSRDICQRGTSLTIQCQVDSQVTMMFWYRQQPGQSLTLIATANQGSEATYESGFVIDKFPISRPNLTFSTLTVSNMSPEDSSIYLCSFVGTGETQYFGPGTRLLVL.

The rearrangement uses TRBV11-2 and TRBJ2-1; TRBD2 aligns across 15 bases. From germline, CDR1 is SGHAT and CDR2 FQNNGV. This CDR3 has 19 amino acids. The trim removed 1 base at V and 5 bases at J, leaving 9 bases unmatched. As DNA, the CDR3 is TGTGCCAGCAGCTTAGTGAGGACTAGCGGGAGGGCCCTGGACAATGAGCAGTTCTTC. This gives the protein CASSLVRTSGRALDNEQFF. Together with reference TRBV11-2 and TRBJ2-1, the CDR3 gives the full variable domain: EAGVAQSPRYKIIEKRQSVAFWCNPISGHATLYWYQQILGQGPKLLIQFQNNGVVDDSQLPKDRFSAERLKGVDSTLKIQPAKLEDSAVYLCASSLVRTSGRALDNEQFFGPGTRLTVL.

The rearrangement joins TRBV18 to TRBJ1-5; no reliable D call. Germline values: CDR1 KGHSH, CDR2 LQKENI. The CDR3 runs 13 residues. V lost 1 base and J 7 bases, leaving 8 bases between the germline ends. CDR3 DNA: TGTGCCAGCTCACCACAGGGAGGACAGCCCCAGCATTTT. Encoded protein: CASSPQGGQPQHF.

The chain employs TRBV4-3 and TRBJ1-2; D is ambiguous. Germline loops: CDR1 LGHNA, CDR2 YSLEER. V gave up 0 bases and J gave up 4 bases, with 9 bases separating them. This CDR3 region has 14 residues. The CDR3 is CASSQDRYSYGYTF. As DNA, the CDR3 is TGCGCCAGCAGCCAAGACAGGTATTCCTATGGCTACACCTTC.

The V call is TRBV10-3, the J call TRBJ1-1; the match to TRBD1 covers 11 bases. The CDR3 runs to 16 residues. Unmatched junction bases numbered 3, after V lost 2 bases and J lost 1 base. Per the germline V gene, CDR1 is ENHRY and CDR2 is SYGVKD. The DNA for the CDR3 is TGTGCCATCAGTGAGGGACAGGGGGCGAGGAACACTGAAGCTTTCTTT. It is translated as CAISEGQGARNTEAFF.

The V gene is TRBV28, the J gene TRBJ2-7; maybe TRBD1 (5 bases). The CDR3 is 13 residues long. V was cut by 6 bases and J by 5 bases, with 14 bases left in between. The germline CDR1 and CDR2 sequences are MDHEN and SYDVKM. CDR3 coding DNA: TGTGCCAGCAGCTCAGGGTTGTCCCACGAGCAGTACTTC. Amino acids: CASSSGLSHEQYF.

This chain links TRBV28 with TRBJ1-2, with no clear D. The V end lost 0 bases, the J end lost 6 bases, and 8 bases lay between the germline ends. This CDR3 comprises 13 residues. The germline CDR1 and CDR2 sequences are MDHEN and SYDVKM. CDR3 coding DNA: TGTGCCAGCAGTTTATGGCAGGTAGATGGCTACACCTTC. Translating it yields CASSLWQVDGYTF.

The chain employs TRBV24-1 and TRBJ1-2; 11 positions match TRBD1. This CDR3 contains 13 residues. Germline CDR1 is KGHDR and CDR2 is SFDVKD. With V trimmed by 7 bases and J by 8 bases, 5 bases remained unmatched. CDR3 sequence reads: CATRGQGEGGYTF. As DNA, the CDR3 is TGTGCCACCAGGGGACAGGGGGAAGGGGGCTACACCTTC.

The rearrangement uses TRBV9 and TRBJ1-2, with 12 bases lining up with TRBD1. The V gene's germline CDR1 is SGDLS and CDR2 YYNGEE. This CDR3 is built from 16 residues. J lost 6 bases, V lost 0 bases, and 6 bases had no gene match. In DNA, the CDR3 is TGTGCCAGCAGCGTAGGGGAGGGACAGGGGGCAGATGGCTACACCTTC. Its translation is CASSVGEGQGADGYTF.

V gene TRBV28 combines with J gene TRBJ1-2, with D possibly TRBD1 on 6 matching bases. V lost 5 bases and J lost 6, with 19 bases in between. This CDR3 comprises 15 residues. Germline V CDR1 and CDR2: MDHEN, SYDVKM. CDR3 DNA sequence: TGTGCCAGCAGTCAGGGGCGGGCCCCGCCCCATGGCTACACCTTC. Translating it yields CASSQGRAPPHGYTF.

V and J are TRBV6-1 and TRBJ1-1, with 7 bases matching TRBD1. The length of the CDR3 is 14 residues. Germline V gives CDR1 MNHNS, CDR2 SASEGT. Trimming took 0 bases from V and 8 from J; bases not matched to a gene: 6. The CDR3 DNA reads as TGTGCCAGCAGTGAAGCGGGGACAGCGACGGAAGCTTTCTTT. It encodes CASSEAGTATEAFF.

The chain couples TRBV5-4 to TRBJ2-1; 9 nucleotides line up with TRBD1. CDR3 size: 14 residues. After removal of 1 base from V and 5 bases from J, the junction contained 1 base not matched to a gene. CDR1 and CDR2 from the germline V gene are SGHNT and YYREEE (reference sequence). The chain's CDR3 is CASSLRQGDNEQFF. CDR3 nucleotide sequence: TGTGCCAGCAGCTTGAGACAGGGGGACAATGAGCAGTTCTTC.

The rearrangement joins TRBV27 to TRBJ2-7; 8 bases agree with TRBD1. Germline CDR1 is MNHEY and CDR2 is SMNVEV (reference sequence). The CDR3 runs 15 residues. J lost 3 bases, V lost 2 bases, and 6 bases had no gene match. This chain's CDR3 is CASSLKTGAYYEQYF. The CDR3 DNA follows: TGTGCCAGCAGTTTAAAGACAGGGGCCTACTACGAGCAGTACTTC.

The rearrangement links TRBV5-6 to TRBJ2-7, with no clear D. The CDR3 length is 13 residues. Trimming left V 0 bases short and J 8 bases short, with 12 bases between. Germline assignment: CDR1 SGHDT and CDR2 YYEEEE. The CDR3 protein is CASSLDRVTQQYF. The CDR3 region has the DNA TGTGCCAGCAGCTTGGACCGAGTTACGCAGCAGTACTTC.